One and the same sample provided the 2 T cell receptor beta chains below, sequenced in a study of control samples from healthy donors and cancer patients. Profiled with immunoSEQ multiplex PCR; TCRdb holds only in-frame clones, not every one. Of some 140,000 clones in the sample, around 94% were seen once. Sequenced input: PBMCs. Every receptor here comes from a man aged 60 to 69 with colorectal cancer.

This chain uses TRBV6-2 or TRBV6-3 with TRBJ2-1; D possibly corresponds to TRBD2 (5 bases). Germline V lookup: CDR1 MNHEY, CDR2 SVGEGT. This CDR3 contains 13 residues. The V and J ends lost 8 bases and 2 bases respectively, with 10 bases between them. The DNA of the CDR3 is TGTGCCAGCGGTTCGAGGGCCTACAATGAGCAGTTCTTC. It encodes CASGSRAYNEQFF.

The chain is built from TRBV6-1 and TRBJ1-6; D unclear. The germline V gene encodes CDR1 MNHNS and CDR2 SASEGT. CDR3 length: 15 residues. With 2 bases removed from V and 10 bases from J, the gap between germline ends came to 15 bases. The CDR3 region is CASSERAVIGSPLHF. CDR3 sequence (DNA): TGTGCCAGCAGTGAACGGGCAGTAATAGGATCACCCCTCCACTTT.